This entry concerns a single T cell receptor beta chain. The target antigen is unknown. This entry comes from a study of beta chain features in type 1 diabetes. V was pared by 4 bases and J by 6 bases, with 18 bases between. In germline, CDR1 is LNHDA, CDR2 SQIVND (reference sequence). The CDR3 sequence is 15 residues long. Study conclusions and caveats: More deletions and fewer insertions at VDJ junctions were found in patients with type 1 diabetes. The study notes PCR might favor shorter templates equally in patients and controls. Type 1 diabetes patients had TCRB CDR3s that were shorter (moderately but significantly so) in all four CD4+ subsets.

The study reverse transcribed the entire isolated RNA, so it sequenced expressed TCRB transcripts. The protocol was immunoSEQ multiplex PCR, while the TCRdb copy is restricted to in-frame clones and leaves out a portion. The table includes hundreds of thousands of clones, 9.5% to 12% detected once. This chain joins TRBV19 and TRBJ1-1; no reliable D call. The receptor's source is a woman between 18 and 29 years old in good health. The source material was naive CD4+ T cells from blood. CDR3 sequence reads: CASSTTVRPYPEAFF. In nucleotides, the CDR3 is TGTGCCAGTAGTACCACCGTAAGACCGTATCCTGAAGCTTTCTTT.